The clone carrying this T cell receptor beta chain was counted many times. Its antigen is unidentified. Germline assignment: CDR1 LGHNA and CDR2 YNFKEQ. The CDR3 contains 21 residues. Trimming cost V 4 bases and J 0 bases; bases outside gene matches: 20. Molecular barcoding with unique molecular identifiers was used for the TCRbeta library. TCRdb passed the PCR reads through MiXCR, listing each CDR3 protein once. The repertoire consists of about 1,000,000 distinct CDR3 sequences, with about 26% occurring once and the leading ten covering 25% to 35%. This sample was included in a study of T-cell reconstitution after alpha-beta-depleted transplantation in children. Study results and limitations: Some patients' high day-60 TCRbeta diversity was attributed to recipient cells surviving conditioning.

Specimen: PBMCs, mostly from graft donor cells, collected 360 days after TCRalphabeta/CD19-depleted stem cell transplant. The J gene is TRBJ2-3, the V gene TRBV4-2; 9 bases match TRBD2. This receptor was taken from a boy younger than two who had a stem cell transplant for SCID, so the T cells may come from the graft donor. CDR3 region: CASSLLPSGVQEGRSTDTQYF. CDR3 bases: TGTGCCAGCAGCCTCCTCCCTAGCGGGGTCCAAGAGGGGCGGAGCACAGATACGCAGTATTTT.